Below are 9 T cell receptor beta chains sequenced from a single sample in a study of T cell changes during pregnancy in multiple sclerosis. The protocol was immunoSEQ multiplex PCR, while the TCRdb copy is restricted to in-frame clones and leaves out a portion. The table shows about 65,000 clones, with around 92% occurring only once. Here the sequenced sample was CD8+ T cells from peripheral blood mononuclear cells, taken in the third trimester of pregnancy. These receptors originate from a female donor in good health, enrolled as a control in a pregnancy study.

The rearrangement joins TRBV27 to TRBJ1-2; possibly TRBD1 for D (5 bases). This CDR3 has 14 amino acids. CDR1 and CDR2 (germline): MNHEY, SMNVEV (reference sequence). V lost 5 bases to trimming and J lost 5 bases, with 15 bases between them. DNA for the CDR3: TGTGCCAGCAGTGGGGGGACTAGGGGATATGGCTACACCTTC. Amino acid sequence: CASSGGTRGYGYTF.

The sample holds many counts of this clone. The chain uses TRBV11-2 and TRBJ1-2; possibly TRBD1 for D (6 bases). V lost 5 bases, J lost 4 bases, and 17 bases lay in between. Germline CDR1 reads SGHAT; CDR2 reads FQNNGV. The CDR3 totals 15 residues. This CDR3 reads CASSTLIGTSYGYTF. CDR3 bases: TGTGCCAGCAGCACTCTCATCGGGACAAGCTATGGCTACACCTTC.

This chain uses TRBV20-1 with TRBJ2-7; 9 bases align to TRBD2. The CDR3 spans 11 residues. Germline assignment: CDR1 DFQATT and CDR2 SNEGSKA (reference sequence). Here the CDR3 DNA reads TGCAGCCTCCTAGCGGGGCGCGAGCAGTACTTC. Its protein product is CSLLAGREQYF.

V and J are TRBV7-2 and TRBJ2-7; 15 bases match TRBD2. V gave up 10 bases and J gave up 4 bases; unmatched junction bases: 5. This CDR3 has 14 amino acids. CDR1 and CDR2 (germline): SGHTA, FQGNSA. The CDR3 DNA is TGTGCCACCGGACTAGCGGGGGGGCAGTACGAGCAGTACTTC. As protein: CATGLAGGQYEQYF. The full variable domain, completed using reference TRBV7-2 and TRBJ2-7, is GAGVSQSPSNKVTEKGKDVELRCDPISGHTALYWYRQSLGQGLEFLIYFQGNSAPDKSGLPSDRFSAERTGGSVSTLTIQRTQQEDSAVYLCATGLAGGQYEQYFGPGTRLTVT.

V and J are TRBV7-9 and TRBJ1-2; TRBD1 aligns across 7 bases. With 1 base clipped from V and 4 bases from J, the junction kept 9 bases outside the gene matches. Germline-derived CDR1 and CDR2 are SEHNR and FQNEAQ (reference sequence). The CDR3 sequence is 16 residues long. Here the CDR3 DNA reads TGTGCCAGCAGCTTAGAGTCCGGACAGGCCTTCTATGGCTACACCTTC. It specifies CASSLESGQAFYGYTF.

With respect to this clone: The junction does not match germline at one end; this may be a read error. The chain is built from TRBV6-1 and TRBJ1-2; D gene unclear. The CDR3 totals 13 residues. CDR1 and CDR2 (germline): MNHNS, SASEGT. CDR3 DNA sequence: TGTGCCAGCAGTGAGGGGATGGACTACGGCTACACCTTC. This translates into CASSEGMDYGYTF.

This chain links TRBV5-4 with TRBJ1-1; 10 nucleotides line up with TRBD1. Per the germline V gene, CDR1 is SGHNT and CDR2 is YYREEE (reference sequence). The V and J ends lost 6 bases and 5 bases, in that order; junction bases with no gene match: 4. This CDR3 has 13 residues. The CDR3 nucleotides are TGTGCCAGCACCGCGGACAGGGGGACTGAAGCTTTCTTT. Translated: CASTADRGTEAFF.

The rearrangement uses TRBV9 and TRBJ1-5; D is undetermined. The ends were cut back, 0 bases at V and 0 bases at J, with 7 bases in the middle. Germline V gene lookup returns CDR1 SGDLS and CDR2 YYNGEE. The CDR3 length is 15 residues. The CDR3 sequence is CASSVGGNSNQPQHF. Here the CDR3 DNA reads TGTGCCAGCAGCGTAGGAGGGAATAGCAATCAGCCCCAGCATTTT.

V usage is TRBV6-5 and J usage is TRBJ1-6; 8 nucleotides agree with TRBD1. Germline CDR1 MNHEY, CDR2 SVGAGI. The CDR3 spans 13 residues. J lost 7 bases, V lost 10 bases, and 6 bases had no gene match. CDR3 nucleotide sequence: TGTGCCACCAGAACAGGGGGGAATTCACCCCTCCACTTT. Its translation is CATRTGGNSPLHF.